The present TCR beta chain was sequenced within a study of regulatory T cells in long-lasting Graves disease. Study-wide findings and caveats: Compared with new cases, persistent Graves' patients showed reduced TCR diversity.

Notes on this clonotype: The antigen is undetermined.

In germline, CDR1 is LGHDT, CDR2 YNNKEL (reference sequence). With 4 bases clipped from V and 5 bases from J, the junction kept 8 bases outside the gene matches. CDR3 length: 14 amino acids. This sample's time point: persistent/refractory GD, antithyroid drugs over 5 years with positive TRAb. Construction of the TCR library relied on RNA isolated from PBMCs. Library construction for TCR beta used iRepertoire HTBI primers and Arm-PCR of CDR3 regions. TCRdb re-called the multiplex PCR reads through MiXCR, storing one row per CDR3 protein. The table shows 430,000 or so distinct CDR3 sequences, with around 20% occurring only once.

The rearrangement uses TRBV3-1 and TRBJ2-7, with 7 positions matching TRBD1. This receptor was taken from a female donor with Graves disease. The material sequenced was peripheral blood mononuclear cells (PBMCs), taken when the disease was refractory, from a patient treated with antithyroid drugs. The CDR3 bases are TGTGCCAGCAGCCGGAAACAGGGGTCCCACGAGCAGTACTTC. This translates into CASSRKQGSHEQYF.